This passage covers 29 T cell receptor beta chains from one sample sequenced in a study of vaccination effects on CD4 cells after COVID-19. The assay was immunoSEQ multiplex PCR, and TCRdb's table has in-frame clones only and misses some. The data show more than 20,000 clones, about 80% seen once. Antigen-specific CD4+ T cells were first expanded with viral peptide pools by the ViraFEST assay and only then sequenced. CD4+ T cells were isolated after less than 12 days of culture. The person had PCR-confirmed SARS-CoV-2 infection between March and December 2020. No antigen has been identified for these receptors. The sample consisted of CD4+ T cells from PBMCs cultured with a peptide pool, taken before COVID-19 vaccination. Receptors originate from a human donor who had a prior SARS-CoV-2 infection.

The chain has TRBV7-2 and TRBJ1-5, with D perhaps TRBD1 (5 bases). The CDR3 totals 15 residues. The germline V and J ends were trimmed by 5 bases and 8 bases, with 19 bases remaining between them. Germline lookup yields CDR1 SGHTA and CDR2 FQGNSA. Here the CDR3 reads CASSPTGTVVKPQHF. DNA of the CDR3: TGTGCCAGCAGCCCGACGGGGACCGTCGTTAAGCCCCAGCATTTT.

The genes are TRBV7-9 and TRBJ2-5; 15 nucleotides agree with TRBD2. The CDR3 length is 16 residues. CDR1 is SEHNR, CDR2 FQNEAQ, per germline (reference sequence). After removal of 1 base from V and 3 bases from J, the junction contained 0 bases not matched to a gene. CDR3 in amino acids: CASSLGTSGGEETQYF. DNA for the CDR3: TGTGCCAGCAGCTTAGGGACTAGCGGGGGGGAAGAGACCCAGTACTTC.

The chain uses TRBV7-8 and TRBJ2-1; 16 bases align to TRBD2. V lost 5 bases to trimming and J lost 9 bases; unmatched junction nucleotides: 4. The length of the CDR3 is 15 residues. The germline gives CDR1 SGHVS, CDR2 FQNEAQ. The CDR3 sequence is CASSRGTSGGGEQFF. The CDR3 nucleotides read TGTGCCAGCAGCCGAGGGACTAGCGGGGGGGGTGAGCAGTTCTTC.

The V gene is TRBV6-5, the J gene TRBJ1-1; D remains unclear. Germline-derived CDR1 and CDR2 are MNHEY and SVGAGI. V was cut by 2 bases and J by 2 bases, with 9 bases left in between. This CDR3 is 14 amino acids long. Here the CDR3 reads CASSYGRINTEAFF. The CDR3 nucleotides are TGTGCCAGCAGTTACGGCAGAATAAACACTGAAGCTTTCTTT.

The chain combines TRBV6-2 or TRBV6-3 with TRBJ2-3; D may be TRBD1 (6 bases). The length of the CDR3 is 13 residues. Germline CDR1 reads MNHEY; CDR2 reads SVGEGT. Trimming stripped 2 bases from V and 5 bases from J, with 8 bases between. CDR3 nucleotide sequence: TGTGCCAGCAGTTACCAGGGGTTAGATACGCAGTATTTT. Translation: CASSYQGLDTQYF.

This chain connects TRBV4-3 to TRBJ1-5; maybe TRBD1 (5 bases). The CDR3 spans 19 residues. Germline V gives CDR1 LGHNA, CDR2 YSLEER. Deletions cut 0 bases from V and 0 bases from J, with 18 bases between. CDR3 nucleotide sequence: TGCGCCAGCAGCCAAGATGTGGGGCGAGACGGGAATAGCAATCAGCCCCAGCATTTT. Translated, it gives CASSQDVGRDGNSNQPQHF.

This chain connects TRBV19 to TRBJ1-2; possible D gene TRBD1, 5 bases. CDR3 length equals 13 residues. The V gene lost 3 bases and the J gene lost 7 bases, with 12 bases spanning the gap. Germline V lookup: CDR1 LNHDA, CDR2 SQIVND (reference sequence). CDR3 in DNA: TGTGCCAGTAGTATTCGGGCAGGGCTTGGCTACACCTTC. It is translated as CASSIRAGLGYTF. Supplemented by reference TRBV19 and TRBJ1-2, the full variable domain reads DGGITQSPKYLFRKEGQNVTLSCEQNLNHDAMYWYRQDPGQGLRLIYYSQIVNDFQKGDIAEGYSVSREKKESFPLTVTSAQKNPTAFYLCASSIRAGLGYTFGSGTRLTVV.

The chain carries TRBV12-5 and TRBJ2-7; perhaps D is TRBD1 or TRBD2 (6 bases each). Between the trimmed V and J ends, which lost 9 bases and 1 base, there was a span of 43 bases. Germline V gene sequence: CDR1 LGHNT, CDR2 FRNRAP. CDR3 length: 23 residues. The CDR3 protein is CARASRGTPRKDVSTRGSYEQYF. Here the CDR3 DNA reads TGTGCTAGAGCATCCCGCGGGACTCCCCGAAAAGACGTATCGACTAGGGGGTCCTACGAGCAGTACTTC.

The V call is TRBV4-1, the J call TRBJ2-2; 8 nucleotides align to TRBD1. This CDR3 region has 17 residues. V gave up 4 bases and J gave up 7 bases; unmatched junction bases: 14. Germline assignment: CDR1 MGHRA and CDR2 YSYEKL. The CDR3 nucleotides are TGCGCCAGCAGCCGGAGAATCCAGGGGACAGGAAGCGGGGAGCTGTTTTTT. It specifies CASSRRIQGTGSGELFF.

The chain carries TRBV19 and TRBJ2-5; D ambiguous. The germline V gene has CDR1 LNHDA and CDR2 SQIVND (reference sequence). Trimming pared 5 bases from V and 5 bases from J, leaving 18 bases between. The CDR3 contains 15 residues. As DNA, the CDR3 is TGTGCCAGTAGTTCAACAAGCTACGCCCGGGAGACCCAGTACTTC. It translates to CASSSTSYARETQYF.

CDR3 residues: CASSLDPGTGGNHGYTF. In DNA form, the CDR3 reads TGTGCCAGCAGCTTAGACCCCGGGACAGGGGGCAACCATGGCTACACCTTC. V gene TRBV11-2 combines with J gene TRBJ1-2; 12 bases match TRBD1. This CDR3 spans 17 amino acids. From germline, CDR1 is SGHAT and CDR2 FQNNGV. V lost 0 bases to trimming and J lost 6 bases; unmatched junction nucleotides: 8.

The J gene is TRBJ2-1, the V gene TRBV7-6; 9 positions agree with TRBD2. Germline lookup yields CDR1 SGHVS and CDR2 FNYEAQ. V gave up 4 bases and J gave up 0 bases; unmatched junction bases: 1. This CDR3 comprises 15 residues. In DNA form, the CDR3 reads TGTGCCAGCAGCTCTAGCGGGGCCTCCTACAATGAGCAGTTCTTC. Protein product: CASSSSGASYNEQFF.

This rearrangement joins TRBV18 to TRBJ1-1; possible D gene TRBD1, 6 bases. In germline, CDR1 is KGHSH, CDR2 LQKENI. The germline V and J ends were trimmed by 4 bases and 2 bases, with 8 bases remaining between them. This CDR3 contains 13 residues. CDR3 region: CASSRDTNTEAFF. The CDR3 nucleotides read TGTGCCAGCTCACGGGACACAAACACTGAAGCTTTCTTT.

This sequence joins TRBV4-2 and TRBJ2-1, with 10 nucleotides matching TRBD2. The CDR3 spans 17 residues. Germline values: CDR1 LGHNA, CDR2 YNFKEQ. V lost 0 bases, J lost 1 base, and 3 bases stayed unmatched. The CDR3, as DNA: TGTGCCAGCAGCCAAGAGCCTAGCGGGAGTTCCTACAATGAGCAGTTCTTC. Encoded protein: CASSQEPSGSSYNEQFF.

This sequence joins TRBV7-8 and TRBJ2-5, with D perhaps matching TRBD2 (5 bases). The CDR3 is 14 residues long. CDR1 and CDR2 (germline): SGHVS, FQNEAQ. Trimming took 5 bases from V and 2 from J, leaving 12 bases between them. CDR3 coding DNA: TGTGCCAGCAGCCCTTTAAGCGGTCAAGAGACCCAGTACTTC. Protein: CASSPLSGQETQYF.

The rearrangement links TRBV5-5 to TRBJ2-1, with 8 bases matching TRBD2. Germline assignment: CDR1 SGHKS and CDR2 YYEKEE (reference sequence). Trimming removed 4 bases from V and 1 base from J; junction bases left unmatched: 13. This CDR3 is 18 amino acids long. The CDR3 loop is CASSMYYLAGTSYNEQFF. The CDR3 DNA sequence: TGTGCCAGCAGCATGTATTATTTAGCGGGGACTTCCTACAATGAGCAGTTCTTC.

This rearrangement joins TRBV5-1 to TRBJ1-4; a weak D match, TRBD1 (5 bases). V lost 4 bases, J lost 5 bases, and 15 bases lay in between. The V gene's germline CDR1 is SGHRS and CDR2 YFSETQ. The CDR3 contains 15 residues. This CDR3 is CASSPRGEGNEKLFF. The CDR3 nucleotides are TGCGCCAGCAGCCCGAGGGGAGAGGGCAATGAAAAACTGTTTTTT.

V usage is TRBV29-1 and J usage is TRBJ2-3, with D maybe TRBD2 (6 bases). The V end lost 3 bases, the J end lost 6 bases, and 13 bases lay between the germline ends. In germline, CDR1 is SQVTM, CDR2 ANQGSEA. This CDR3 has 13 residues. The DNA of the CDR3 is TGCAGCGTTGACGGTGGGGGGACGGATACGCAGTATTTT. This gives the protein CSVDGGGTDTQYF.

In this sample, this clone turned up once. The J gene is TRBJ1-1, the V gene TRBV18; TRBD1 matches at 9 bases. Per the germline V gene, CDR1 is KGHSH and CDR2 is LQKENI. The ends lost 6 bases at V and 3 bases at J; junction bases unmatched: 8. The CDR3 is made up of 15 amino acids. CDR3 loop: CASSPGQGGDTEAFF. CDR3 bases: TGTGCCAGCTCCCCGGGACAGGGTGGGGACACTGAAGCTTTCTTT. The full variable domain, rest sourced from reference TRBV18 and TRBJ1-1, is NAGVMQNPRHLVRRRGQEARLRCSPMKGHSHVYWYRQLPEEGLKFMVYLQKENIIDESGMPKERFSAEFPKEGPSILRIQQVVRGDSAAYFCASSPGQGGDTEAFFGQGTRLTVV.

The chain joins TRBV15 to TRBJ2-7; D unclear. CDR3 length: 15 amino acids. Trimming cost V 0 bases and J 2 bases, with 11 bases left between them. Germline CDR1 reads LNHNV; CDR2 reads YYDKDF (reference sequence). The CDR3: CATSRDGTLAYEQYF. In DNA, the CDR3 is TGTGCCACCAGCAGAGATGGCACTTTAGCCTACGAGCAGTACTTC.

This clone has only a few counts. This sequence joins TRBV6-6 and TRBJ2-7, with D perhaps being TRBD1 or TRBD2 (6 bases each). Germline V lookup: CDR1 MNHNY, CDR2 SVGAGI (reference sequence). V gave up 7 bases and J gave up 2 bases, with 15 bases separating them. This CDR3 has 14 residues. CDR3 coding DNA: TGTGCCAGCACCCCCCCTGGGGGGCCCTACGAGCAGTACTTC. This translates into CASTPPGGPYEQYF.

The J gene is TRBJ1-1, the V gene TRBV27, with D tentatively TRBD1 (6 bases). This CDR3 has 16 amino acids. Germline lookup yields CDR1 MNHEY and CDR2 SMNVEV (reference sequence). V dropped 2 bases and J dropped 1 base, with 14 bases sitting between them. The CDR3 region has the DNA TGTGCCAGCAGTTTAATCGCTGAACAGGGGAACACTGAAGCTTTCTTT. Translated: CASSLIAEQGNTEAFF.

This chain connects TRBV29-1 to TRBJ2-7; 10 bases agree with TRBD1. There are 14 residues in the CDR3. Germline lookup yields CDR1 SQVTM and CDR2 ANQGSEA. J gave up 3 bases and V 5 bases, and 7 bases lay outside the gene matches. As DNA, the CDR3 is TGCAGCGTTCAAGGGGGGACAGGGGTCTACGAGCAGTACTTC. Protein product: CSVQGGTGVYEQYF.

J is TRBJ2-3 and V is TRBV9; TRBD2 is a possible D gene (5 bases). The germline gives CDR1 SGDLS, CDR2 YYNGEE. The length of the CDR3 is 13 residues. Trimming removed 0 bases at V and 6 bases at J, with 8 bases between. The chain's CDR3 is CASSVGERDTQYF. Here the CDR3 DNA reads TGTGCCAGCAGCGTAGGGGAGCGGGATACGCAGTATTTT.

The V and J genes are TRBV18 and TRBJ1-5; no definite D call. The germline gives CDR1 KGHSH, CDR2 LQKENI. This CDR3 contains 12 residues. V dropped 3 bases and J dropped 4 bases, with 4 bases sitting between them. The CDR3 nucleotides read TGTGCCAGCTCACCCGGGAATCAGCCCCAGCATTTT. This sequence encodes CASSPGNQPQHF.

This rearrangement joins TRBV20-1 to TRBJ2-2; no firm D call. The CDR3 totals 14 residues. V lost 3 bases to trimming and J lost 1 base, with 9 bases between them. Germline V lookup: CDR1 DFQATT, CDR2 SNEGSKA (reference sequence). The CDR3 nucleotides are TGCAGTGCTAGTAGTCTTGTGAACACCGGGGAGCTGTTTTTT. Protein product: CSASSLVNTGELFF.

CDR3 amino acids: CASSLVGLAGGLAQYF. The CDR3 coding sequence is TGTGCCAGCAGCTTAGTGGGACTAGCGGGAGGTCTAGCCCAGTACTTC. This chain links TRBV7-2 with TRBJ2-5, with 15 bases aligning to TRBD2. V lost 1 base to trimming and J lost 9 bases; unmatched junction nucleotides: 6. The CDR3 spans 16 residues. Germline V lookup: CDR1 SGHTA, CDR2 FQGNSA.

V usage is TRBV27 and J usage is TRBJ1-2; no firm D call. This CDR3 has 14 amino acids. Germline V gene sequence: CDR1 MNHEY, CDR2 SMNVEV (reference sequence). Trimming took off 2 bases at V and 7 bases at J, with 14 bases between the two ends. The CDR3 sequence: CASSLRAARPGYTF. The CDR3 DNA reads TGTGCCAGCAGTTTACGGGCCGCCAGGCCTGGCTACACCTTC.

The chain combines TRBV20-1 with TRBJ2-1, with D possibly being TRBD2 (5 bases). Looked up from germline, CDR1 is DFQATT and CDR2 is SNEGSKA (reference sequence). The V end lost 6 bases, the J end lost 6 bases, and 15 bases lay between the germline ends. This CDR3 has 13 residues. The CDR3 bases are TGCAGTGCCAGTACTAGAGCTGCCAATGAGCAGTTCTTC. As protein: CSASTRAANEQFF.